This T cell receptor (beta chain) appears in the sequencing data of a study of blood T cell repertoires in COVID-19. Overall study context: The United States, Italy and Spain provided the acute and convalescent COVID-19 samples. The analysed material was cDNA or gDNA that came from T cells, B-cell-depleted T cells, or PBMCs.

Germline V lookup: CDR1 MNHEY, CDR2 SVGAGI. Trimming removed 7 bases at V and 2 bases at J, with 10 bases between. The CDR3 is 13 amino acids. Clones were sequenced by immunoSEQ multiplex PCR, and TCRdb holds only the in-frame ones, with some missing. The sample lists about 42,000 clones; 70% to 90% were seen once. The chain combines TRBV6-5 with TRBJ2-3; D is uncertain. The sample taken for sequencing was peripheral blood. This TCR was recovered from a human donor in a cohort sampled during active COVID-19. CDR3 loop: CASTVQITDTQYF. In nucleotides, the CDR3 is TGTGCCAGCACTGTACAGATCACAGATACGCAGTATTTT.